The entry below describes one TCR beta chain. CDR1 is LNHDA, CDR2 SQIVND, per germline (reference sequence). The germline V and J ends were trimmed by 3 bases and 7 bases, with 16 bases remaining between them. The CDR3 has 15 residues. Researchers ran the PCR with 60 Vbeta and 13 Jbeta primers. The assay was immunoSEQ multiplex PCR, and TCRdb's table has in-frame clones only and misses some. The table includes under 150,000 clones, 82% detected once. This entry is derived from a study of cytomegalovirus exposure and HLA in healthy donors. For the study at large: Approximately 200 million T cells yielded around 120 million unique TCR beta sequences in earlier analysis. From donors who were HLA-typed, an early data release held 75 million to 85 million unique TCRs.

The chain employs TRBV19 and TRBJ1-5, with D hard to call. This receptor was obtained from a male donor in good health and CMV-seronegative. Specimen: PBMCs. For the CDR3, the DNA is TGTGCCAGTAGTATGATGCCCGGGGTAAACCAGCCCCAGCATTTT. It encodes CASSMMPGVNQPQHF.